This entry describes one T cell receptor (beta chain). The data belong to a study of control samples from healthy donors and cancer patients. Some clones are missing from TCRdb's copy, which holds only in-frame ones; the method was immunoSEQ multiplex PCR. The sample holds about 160,000 clones, 96% seen once. The CDR3 covers 12 residues. V dropped 3 bases and J dropped 8 bases, with 10 bases sitting between them. The sample consisted of blood. The J gene is TRBJ1-2, the V gene TRBV12-3 or TRBV12-4; D unclear. The TCR originated in a woman aged 25-40 years in good health. Here the CDR3 DNA reads TGTGCCAGCAGTTTTGGGCCCGGGGGCTACACCTTC. Protein sequence: CASSFGPGGYTF.